Shown below are 17 T cell receptor beta chains from a single sample sequenced in a study of control samples from healthy donors and cancer patients. Profiling relied on immunoSEQ multiplex PCR, and the TCRdb table lists in-frame clones only, not all of them. This sample has fewer than 200,000 clones, with roughly 90% found just once. The sequenced material came from blood. All receptors derive from a woman in her forties or fifties in good health.

CDR3 sequence: CATSGRNIQYF. The CDR3 DNA reads TGTGCCACCAGCGGCAGAAACATTCAGTACTTC. The rearrangement uses TRBV15 and TRBJ2-4, with D uncertain. The V and J ends lost 5 bases and 6 bases respectively, with 5 bases between them. CDR1 and CDR2 (germline): LNHNV, YYDKDF (reference sequence). This CDR3 spans 11 amino acids. The complete variable domain, with remaining parts taken from reference TRBV15 and TRBJ2-4, reads DAMVIQNPRYQVTQFGKPVTLSCSQTLNHNVMYWYQQKSSQAPKLLFHYYDKDFNNEADTPDNFQSRRPNTSFCFLDIRSPGLGDTAMYLCATSGRNIQYFGAGTRLSVL.

The chain joins TRBV11-2 to TRBJ1-1; the D is unclear. Trimming cost V 0 bases and J 0 bases, with 11 bases left between them. The V gene's germline CDR1 is SGHAT and CDR2 FQNNGV. CDR3 length: 16 residues. The CDR3 spells CASSLEVGVMNTEAFF. CDR3 in DNA: TGTGCCAGCAGCTTAGAGGTAGGAGTAATGAACACTGAAGCTTTCTTT. The full variable domain, its missing parts supplied by reference TRBV11-2 and TRBJ1-1, is EAGVAQSPRYKIIEKRQSVAFWCNPISGHATLYWYQQILGQGPKLLIQFQNNGVVDDSQLPKDRFSAERLKGVDSTLKIQPAKLEDSAVYLCASSLEVGVMNTEAFFGQGTRLTVV.

This sequence joins TRBV6-2 or TRBV6-3 and TRBJ1-1; 7 bases agree with TRBD1. This CDR3 contains 14 residues. Unmatched junction bases numbered 6, after V lost 7 bases and J lost 1 base. Germline V gene data show CDR1 as MNHEY and CDR2 as SVGEGT. CDR3 in amino acids: CASTYPGGNTEAFF. In nucleotides, the CDR3 is TGTGCCAGCACTTATCCAGGGGGGAACACTGAAGCTTTCTTT.

This chain uses TRBV6-5 with TRBJ2-5, with 8 bases aligning to TRBD1. V trimming: 5 bases; J trimming: 4 bases; junction bases outside the gene matches: 3. The CDR3 contains 13 residues. Germline V gene data show CDR1 as MNHEY and CDR2 as SVGAGI. The DNA of the CDR3 is TGTGCCAGCAGTCGACAGGGGCGAGAGACCCAGTACTTC. Protein product: CASSRQGRETQYF.

The chain links TRBV4-2 to TRBJ2-7; 7 nucleotides align to TRBD1. Germline lookup yields CDR1 LGHNA and CDR2 YNFKEQ. This CDR3 has 13 amino acids. The ends lost 3 bases at V and 7 bases at J; junction bases unmatched: 6. As DNA, the CDR3 is TGTGCCAGCAGCCACGTGACAGGGTATGAGCAGTACTTC. Its translation: CASSHVTGYEQYF.

This sequence joins TRBV19 and TRBJ1-3; TRBD1 matches 11 bases. The CDR3 spans 18 residues. Germline V gives CDR1 LNHDA, CDR2 SQIVND (reference sequence). J gave up 3 bases and V 5 bases, and 12 bases lay outside the gene matches. CDR3 in amino acids: CASSSTGTGGTIGNTIYF. The DNA of the CDR3 is TGTGCCAGTAGTTCAACCGGGACAGGGGGTACTATTGGAAACACCATATATTTT.

The CDR3 is CASSLSGRIEKLFF. CDR3 sequence (DNA): TGCGCCAGCAGCTTGTCCGGGAGGATTGAAAAACTGTTTTTT. V and J are TRBV5-1 and TRBJ1-4; unclear D gene. Trimming pared 1 base from V and 7 bases from J, leaving 11 bases between. The CDR3 length is 14 residues. The germline V gene has CDR1 SGHRS and CDR2 YFSETQ. Drawing the rest from reference TRBV5-1 and TRBJ1-4, the complete variable domain is KAGVTQTPRYLIKTRGQQVTLSCSPISGHRSVSWYQQTPGQGLQFLFEYFSETQRNKGNFPGRFSGRQFSNSRSEMNVSTLELGDSALYLCASSLSGRIEKLFFGSGTQLSVL.

This chain connects TRBV29-1 to TRBJ1-2, with 10 bases identical to TRBD1. V shed 7 bases, J shed 11 bases, and the junction held 7 bases outside the gene matches. The CDR3 consists of 11 residues. Per the germline V gene, CDR1 is SQVTM and CDR2 is ANQGSEA. The DNA for the CDR3 is TGCAGCGCAGAGGACAGGGGGGATTACACCTTC. Encoded protein: CSAEDRGDYTF. The complete variable domain, with remaining parts taken from reference TRBV29-1 and TRBJ1-2, reads SAVISQKPSRDICQRGTSLTIQCQVDSQVTMMFWYRQQPGQSLTLIATANQGSEATYESGFVIDKFPISRPNLTFSTLTVSNMSPEDSSIYLCSAEDRGDYTFGSGTRLTVV.

The gene calls are TRBV19 and TRBJ1-1, with D tentatively TRBD1 (6 bases). Germline lookup yields CDR1 LNHDA and CDR2 SQIVND (reference sequence). This CDR3 is built from 13 residues. V shed 5 bases and J shed 5 bases, with 12 bases lying between them. The CDR3 DNA follows: TGTGCCAGTAGTCTGCTTACAGGGACTGAAGCTTTCTTT. Protein: CASSLLTGTEAFF.

The genes are TRBV6-5 and TRBJ2-7; possible D gene TRBD2, 6 bases. Germline assignment: CDR1 MNHEY and CDR2 SVGAGI. This CDR3 region has 12 residues. Trimming stripped 6 bases from V and 4 bases from J, with 10 bases between. The CDR3 spells CASREGRYEQYF. In DNA, the CDR3 is TGTGCCAGCAGGGAGGGACGATACGAGCAGTACTTC.

By sample share, this clone is medium-sized. V and J are TRBV28 and TRBJ2-7; tentative D call: TRBD1 (6 bases). This CDR3 contains 12 residues. In germline, CDR1 is MDHEN, CDR2 SYDVKM. V was pared by 4 bases and J by 7 bases, with 11 bases between. CDR3 sequence: CASSSIGGEQYF. The CDR3 DNA follows: TGTGCCAGCAGTTCAATAGGGGGTGAGCAGTACTTC.

This chain joins TRBV7-8 and TRBJ1-4, with D possibly TRBD1 on 5 matching bases. V lost 0 bases and J lost 14, with 10 bases in between. The CDR3 extends over 12 amino acids. CDR1 is SGHVS, CDR2 FQNEAQ, per germline. The CDR3 coding sequence is TGTGCCAGCAGCTTAGCCCAGGGCGGTCTGTTTTTT. It is translated as CASSLAQGGLFF.

This clone has just one count. CDR3 amino acids: CASRTGGNTEAFF. The DNA for the CDR3 is TGTGCCAGCCGGACAGGGGGCAACACTGAAGCTTTCTTT. The chain employs TRBV3-1 (or the pseudogene TRBV3-2) and TRBJ1-1; 11 bases agree with TRBD1. V shed 8 bases, J shed 2 bases, and the junction held 1 base outside the gene matches. Per germline, CDR1 LGHDT and CDR2 YNNKEL (reference sequence). The CDR3 consists of 13 residues.

The chain employs TRBV9 and TRBJ2-7; weak D call: TRBD1 (7 bases). This CDR3 comprises 15 residues. Germline CDR1 SGDLS, CDR2 YYNGEE. V lost 1 base and J lost 3, with 14 bases in between. The CDR3 nucleotides are TGTGCCAGCAGCGTATCGGCAGGGGGGAACTACGAGCAGTACTTC. Its translation: CASSVSAGGNYEQYF.

V is TRBV18 and J is TRBJ1-1; the D is unclear. Germline lookup yields CDR1 KGHSH and CDR2 LQKENI. This CDR3 has 14 residues. V gave up 2 bases and J gave up 1 base, with 8 bases separating them. DNA for the CDR3: TGTGCCAGCTCACCAGCAACAGAGAACACTGAAGCTTTCTTT. As protein: CASSPATENTEAFF. The full variable domain, in which reference TRBV18 and TRBJ1-1 provide the parts outside the CDR3, is NAGVMQNPRHLVRRRGQEARLRCSPMKGHSHVYWYRQLPEEGLKFMVYLQKENIIDESGMPKERFSAEFPKEGPSILRIQQVVRGDSAAYFCASSPATENTEAFFGQGTRLTVV.

V is TRBV30 and J is TRBJ1-5, with TRBD1 matching over 8 bases. Germline CDR1 reads GTSNPN; CDR2 reads SVGIG (reference sequence). With 4 bases clipped from V and 7 bases from J, the junction kept 9 bases outside the gene matches. CDR3 length: 14 residues. The CDR3 spells CAWTGTGGNQPQHF. CDR3 DNA sequence: TGTGCCTGGACCGGGACAGGTGGGAACCAGCCCCAGCATTTT.

This clone was recorded only once. The V and J genes are TRBV10-3 and TRBJ2-3, with 10 bases matching TRBD1. The CDR3 runs to 15 residues. V shed 2 bases, J shed 3 bases, and the junction held 2 bases outside the gene matches. Germline CDR1 ENHRY, CDR2 SYGVKD. The DNA of the CDR3 is TGTGCCATCAGTGAGCCGGGACAGGGGACAGATACGCAGTATTTT. It translates to CAISEPGQGTDTQYF.